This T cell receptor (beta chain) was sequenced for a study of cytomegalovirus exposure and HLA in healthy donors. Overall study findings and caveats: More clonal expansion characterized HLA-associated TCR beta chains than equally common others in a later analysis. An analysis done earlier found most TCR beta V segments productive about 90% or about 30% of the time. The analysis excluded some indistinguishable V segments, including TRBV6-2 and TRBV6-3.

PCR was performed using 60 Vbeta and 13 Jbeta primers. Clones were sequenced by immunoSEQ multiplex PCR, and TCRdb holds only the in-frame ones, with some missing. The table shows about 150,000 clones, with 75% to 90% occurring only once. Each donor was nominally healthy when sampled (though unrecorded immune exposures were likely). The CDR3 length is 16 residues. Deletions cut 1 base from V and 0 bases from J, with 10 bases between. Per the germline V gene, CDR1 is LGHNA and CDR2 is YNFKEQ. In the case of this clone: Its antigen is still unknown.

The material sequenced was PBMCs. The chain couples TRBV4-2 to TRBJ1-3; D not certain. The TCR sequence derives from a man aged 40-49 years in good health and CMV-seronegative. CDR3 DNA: TGTGCCAGCAGCCAAGTTAGCGGCAGCTCTGGAAACACCATATATTTT. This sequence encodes CASSQVSGSSGNTIYF.